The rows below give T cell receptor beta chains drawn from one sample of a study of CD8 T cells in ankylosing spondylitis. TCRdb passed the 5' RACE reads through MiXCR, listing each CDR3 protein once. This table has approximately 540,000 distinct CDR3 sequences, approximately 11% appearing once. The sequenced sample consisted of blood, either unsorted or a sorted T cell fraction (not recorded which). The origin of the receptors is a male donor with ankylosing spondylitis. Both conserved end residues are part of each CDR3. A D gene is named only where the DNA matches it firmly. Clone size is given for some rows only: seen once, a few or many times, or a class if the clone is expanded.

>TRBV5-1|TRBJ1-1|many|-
CASSWTVNTEAFF
TGTGCCAGCAGCTGGACTGTGAACACTGAAGCTTTCTTT
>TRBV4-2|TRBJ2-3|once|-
CASSQEAVGTDTQYF
TGTGCCAGCAGCCAGGAAGCGGTTGGGACAGATACGCAGTATTTT
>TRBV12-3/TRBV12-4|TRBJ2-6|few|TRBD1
CASRSDRGISSGANVLTF
TGTGCCAGCAGGTCCGACAGGGGCATTAGCTCTGGGGCCAACGTCCTGACTTTC
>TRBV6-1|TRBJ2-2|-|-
CASSGQVFGTGELFF
TGTGCCAGCAGTGGTCAGGTTTTTGGCACCGGGGAGCTGTTTTTT
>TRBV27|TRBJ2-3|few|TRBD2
CASSSPSGRAGDTQYF
TGTGCCAGCAGTTCCCCCAGCGGGAGGGCTGGGGATACGCAGTATTTT
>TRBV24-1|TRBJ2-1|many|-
CATSLYNEQFF
TGTGCCACCAGCCTTTACAATGAGCAGTTCTTC
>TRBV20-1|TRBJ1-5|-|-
CSARDLAGSRDNQPQHF
TGCAGTGCTAGAGATCTCGCTGGGTCTAGGGACAATCAGCCCCAGCATTTT
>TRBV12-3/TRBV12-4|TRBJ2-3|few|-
CASSLAGGVNTQYF
TGTGCCAGCAGTTTAGCGGGAGGAGTCAATACGCAGTATTTT
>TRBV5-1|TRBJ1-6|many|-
CASSLTDNSPLHF
TGCGCCAGCAGCTTGACAGATAATTCACCCCTCCACTTT
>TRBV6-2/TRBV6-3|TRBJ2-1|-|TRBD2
CASRLAGPSGPNEQFF
TGTGCCAGCAGACTAGCGGGTCCCTCAGGGCCCAATGAGCAGTTCTTC
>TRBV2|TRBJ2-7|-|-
CASSTDLGSYEQYF
TGTGCCAGCAGTACGGACCTTGGCTCCTACGAGCAGTACTTC
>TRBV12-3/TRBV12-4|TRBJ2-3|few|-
CASSLRRQGYGGGTDTQYF
TGTGCCAGCAGTTTAAGGCGGCAGGGGTATGGTGGAGGCACAGATACGCAGTATTTT
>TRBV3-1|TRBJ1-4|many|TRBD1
CASSQFPGQGGEKLFF
TGTGCCAGCAGCCAATTTCCGGGACAGGGAGGTGAAAAACTGTTTTTT
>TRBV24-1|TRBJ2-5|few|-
CATSGILGETQYF
TGTGCCACCAGTGGGATATTGGGGGAGACCCAGTACTTC
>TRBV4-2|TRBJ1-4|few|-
CASSQDGVSGGEKLFF
TGTGCCAGCAGCCAAGATGGGGTCAGCGGGGGTGAAAAACTGTTTTTT
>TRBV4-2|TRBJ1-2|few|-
CASSQEGSRRRDGYTF
TGTGCCAGCAGCCAAGAGGGCAGCAGGAGAAGAGATGGCTACACCTTC
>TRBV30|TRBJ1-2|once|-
CAWTKALGYGYTF
TGTGCCTGGACCAAGGCCCTAGGATATGGCTACACCTTC
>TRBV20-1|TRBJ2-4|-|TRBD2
CSARDEWEGHGKNIQYF
TGCAGTGCTAGAGATGAGTGGGAGGGCCACGGCAAAAACATTCAGTACTTC
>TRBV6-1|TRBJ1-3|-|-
CASRSDFSGNTIYF
TGTGCCAGCAGGTCGGATTTCTCTGGAAACACCATATATTTT
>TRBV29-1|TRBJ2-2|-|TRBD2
CSAQGGLAGGITGELFF
TGCAGCGCCCAGGGGGGGTTAGCGGGAGGCATCACCGGGGAGCTGTTTTTT
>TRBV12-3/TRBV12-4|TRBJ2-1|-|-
CASSGWSSYNEQFF
TGTGCCAGCAGTGGTTGGAGCTCCTACAATGAGCAGTTCTTC
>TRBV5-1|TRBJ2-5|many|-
CASSLDTRDIQETQYF
TGCGCCAGCAGCTTGGATACCCGGGACATTCAAGAGACCCAGTACTTC
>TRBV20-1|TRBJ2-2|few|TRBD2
CSARGLGGSAFGELFF
TGCAGTGCTAGAGGCCTTGGCGGGAGTGCCTTCGGGGAGCTGTTTTTT
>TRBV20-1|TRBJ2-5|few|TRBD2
CSASRASGTETQYF
TGCAGTGCTAGTAGGGCTAGCGGGACTGAGACCCAGTACTTC
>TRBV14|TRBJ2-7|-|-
CASSETVGEQYF
TGTGCCAGCAGCGAGACAGTTGGCGAGCAGTACTTC
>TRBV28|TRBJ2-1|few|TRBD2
CASGLADEQFF
TGTGCCAGTGGACTAGCCGATGAGCAGTTCTTC
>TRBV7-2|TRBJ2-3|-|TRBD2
CASSLGVAGVTDTQYF
TGTGCCAGCAGCTTAGGGGTAGCGGGAGTAACAGATACGCAGTATTTT
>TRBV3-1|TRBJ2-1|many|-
CASSQDTGVPYNEQFF
TGTGCCAGCAGCCAAGACACGGGAGTGCCCTACAATGAGCAGTTCTTC
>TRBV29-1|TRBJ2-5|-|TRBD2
CSVVTSGQETQYF
TGCAGCGTTGTCACTAGCGGACAAGAGACCCAGTACTTC
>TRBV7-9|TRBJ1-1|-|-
CASSQDFRAFF
TGTGCCAGCAGCCAGGATTTTCGGGCTTTCTTT
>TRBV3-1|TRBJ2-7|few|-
CASSPFSGGEQYF
TGTGCCAGCAGCCCCTTTTCCGGGGGCGAGCAGTACTTC
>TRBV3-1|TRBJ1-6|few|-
CASSQPGTDNNSPLHF
TGTGCCAGCAGCCAGCCCGGGACGGATAATAATTCACCCCTCCACTTT
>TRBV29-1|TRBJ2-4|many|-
CSVDSGTPNIQYF
TGCAGCGTTGACTCCGGGACGCCCAACATTCAGTACTTC
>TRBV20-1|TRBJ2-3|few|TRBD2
CSAGLSAGGRDTQYF
TGCAGTGCTGGCCTATCCGCCGGCGGGAGGGATACGCAGTATTTT
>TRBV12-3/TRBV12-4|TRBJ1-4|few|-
CASSLLPGGKLFF
TGTGCCAGCAGTTTACTCCCAGGCGGAAAACTGTTTTTT
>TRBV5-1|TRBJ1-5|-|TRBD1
CASSVGTGRNQPQHF
TGCGCCAGCAGCGTGGGGACAGGCAGGAATCAGCCCCAGCATTTT
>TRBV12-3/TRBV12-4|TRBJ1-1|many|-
CASSLYLNTEAFF
TGTGCCAGCAGCCTTTATTTGAACACTGAAGCTTTCTTT
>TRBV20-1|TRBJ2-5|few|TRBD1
CSAQDRAQETQYF
TGCAGTGCACAGGACAGGGCCCAAGAGACCCAGTACTTC
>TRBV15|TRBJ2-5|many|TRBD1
CATSRLLVVAQGQETQYF
TGTGCCACCAGCAGACTACTCGTTGTGGCACAGGGGCAAGAGACCCAGTACTTC
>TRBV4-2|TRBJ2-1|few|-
CASSQGFSPEQFF
TGTGCCAGCAGCCAAGGCTTCTCGCCGGAGCAGTTCTTC
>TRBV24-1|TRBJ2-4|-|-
CATSLTGSGKNIQYF
TGTGCCACCAGCTTGACAGGTTCTGGCAAAAACATTCAGTACTTC
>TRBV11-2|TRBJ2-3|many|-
CASSPISGTQYF
TGTGCCAGCAGCCCGATATCGGGGACGCAGTATTTT
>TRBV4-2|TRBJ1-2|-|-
CASSQQGPNNYGYTF
TGTGCCAGCAGCCAACAGGGGCCAAATAACTATGGCTACACCTTC